This T cell receptor (beta chain) was identified during a study of blood T cell repertoires in COVID-19 (TCRdb year 2020). In the study overall: Collaborator samples came from the United States, Italy and Spain and covered acute and convalescent phases of COVID-19. The prospective study material was composed of cDNA or gDNA derived from T cells, B-cell-depleted T cells, or PBMCs. Deeply sampled blood TCRbeta repertoires from subjects exposed to, actively infected with, or recovered from COVID-19 were included in the dataset. The repertoires were made available in a free public database intended to serve as a resource for research on the immune response to SARS-CoV-2. Samples were obtained from the ongoing ImmuneRACE study (first 160 participants) and from about 1,300 subjects provided by 6 global collaborators. The sample metadata nearly always contained a de-identified subject ID, COVID-19 status, age in years and sex. Where HLA class I and class II types were available, the types were taken from metadata supplied by the sample provider, not from assay-based typing. The paper's findings and limits, for the study overall: Clinical and demographic metadata were provided uncurated, with the amount varying by source and participant.

TCRbeta CDR3 regions were amplified from genomic DNA using the immunoSEQ Assay, a bias-controlled multiplex PCR. Per the source publication's procedure: Nucleated cell counts per sample were estimated from amplification of reference gene primers within the assay. Sequence reads were collapsed and filtered to measure the absolute abundance of every unique TCRbeta CDR3 rearrangement. For each sample, productive Simpson clonality was calculated as the square root of Simpson's diversity index across productive rearrangements. Entries here come from immuneACCESS through TCRdb and include only in-frame sequences with V and J called. Some clones fail to appear in such tables; in the studies checked, an unresolved V gene covers under half of the shortfall, and the cause of the remainder is unknown. V, J and clone size are those of that table, while D and trimming were read from the DNA. Counted in this sample were 250,000 to 350,000 clones; roughly nine tenths of them appeared once. Of the sample, roughly 2.2% falls within the top ten clones.

Samples from volunteer blood donors who had recovered from COVID-19 were contributed by a second Seattle source. Collaborating institutions collected whole blood in K2EDTA tubes following their own protocols. For TCRbeta analysis, collaborator samples were shipped as frozen whole blood, as isolated PBMCs, or as DNA extracted from either sample type. Regarding this clone: This receptor's antigen is unknown. Qualities for individual bases were not recorded, and no much larger clone is one base off.

Trimming takes 4 bases off V and 9 bases off J; junction bases not matched to a gene: 4. The CDR3 numbers 12 residues from cysteine through phenylalanine. Only the CDR3 DNA is retained, 36 bases long and in frame from the first base. The germline V gene provides CDR1 SGHRS and CDR2 YFSETQ. The chain was built from TRBV5-1 and TRBJ1-3; a stretch of 7 junction bases matches TRBD1. Sequencing was performed on peripheral blood. This TCR derives from a woman aged 45-65 years who had recovered from COVID-19. The nucleotide sequence reads TGCGCCAGCAGCGAGCCAGGGGGCACCATATATTTT. It codes for CASSEPGGTIYF.